This paragraph reports one TCR beta chain. The study ran its PCR with 60 Vbeta and 13 Jbeta primers. Sequenced by immunoSEQ multiplex PCR; TCRdb stores in-frame clones only, minus some. The sample records 120,000 to 150,000 clones, around 77% being singletons. This specimen comes from a study of cytomegalovirus exposure and HLA in healthy donors. Germline CDR1 reads MNHNY; CDR2 reads SVGAGI (reference sequence). Trimming cost V 2 bases and J 2 bases, with 7 bases left between them. The CDR3 has 14 residues. The clonotype was recovered from a woman aged 40 to 50 in good health and CMV-seropositive. This chain links TRBV6-6 with TRBJ1-5; D not resolved. Sequencing was carried out using PBMCs. CDR3 residues: CASSYGPGNQPQHF. For the CDR3, the DNA is TGTGCCAGCAGTTACGGGCCGGGCAATCAGCCCCAGCATTTT.